This entry features one TCR beta chain sequence. What it binds is not known. The primer mix had 60 Vbeta and 13 Jbeta primers. Clones were sequenced by immunoSEQ multiplex PCR, and TCRdb holds only the in-frame ones, with some missing. The profile shows around 170,000 clones, approximately 71% of them singletons. This record belongs to a study of cytomegalovirus exposure and HLA in healthy donors. Study background: HLA-typed donors contributed some 83 million unique TCRs, which were held in an early data release. When about 400 donors were genotyped, over 80% of them were found to fall in the Caucasian-associated ancestry cluster.

Overall study findings and caveats: The productive fraction for most TCR beta V segments was about 90% or about 30% in an earlier analysis.

The CDR3 runs 17 residues. After removal of 1 base from V and 9 bases from J, the junction contained 9 bases not matched to a gene. Germline V CDR1 and CDR2: SGHNT, YENEEA. The sequence was obtained from a girl between 5 and 17 years old in good health and CMV-seronegative. The sample consisted of PBMCs. V usage is TRBV11-3 and J usage is TRBJ2-1, with 13 bases that match TRBD2. The CDR3 reads CASSLALAGGLIGEQFF. The DNA of the CDR3 is TGTGCCAGCAGCTTAGCACTAGCGGGGGGGCTAATCGGTGAGCAGTTCTTC.